These 16 T cell receptor beta chains came from one sample sequenced in a study of blood T cell repertoires in COVID-19. Sequencing was performed with immunoSEQ multiplex PCR; in TCRdb, only in-frame clones are kept and a portion is missing. The table has tens of thousands of clones, about 92% seen once; the top ten hold approximately 7%. What was sequenced was peripheral blood. These receptors all stem from a man between 18 and 29 years old with COVID-19, enrolled during active disease.

V and J are TRBV2 and TRBJ2-3; D may be TRBD1 (6 bases). The V and J ends lost 8 bases and 2 bases respectively, with 14 bases between them. Germline lookup yields CDR1 SNHLY and CDR2 FYNNEI. This CDR3 comprises 14 residues. CDR3 residues: CASGQFPSTDTQYF. DNA for the CDR3: TGTGCCAGCGGACAGTTCCCCTCCACAGATACGCAGTATTTT.

This rearrangement joins TRBV6-2 or TRBV6-3 to TRBJ2-7; 7 positions match TRBD2. The J segment lost 6 bases and the V segment lost 2 bases, leaving 1 base of the junction unmatched. This CDR3 has 12 amino acids. The germline gives CDR1 MNHEY, CDR2 SVGEGT. CDR3 sequence: CASSYGGSEQYF. The DNA for the CDR3 is TGTGCCAGCAGTTACGGCGGGAGCGAGCAGTACTTC.

This clone was observed a single time. V usage is TRBV14 and J usage is TRBJ1-3; D is unresolved. Trimming left V 8 bases short and J 5 bases short, with 10 bases between. Germline V gives CDR1 SGHDN, CDR2 FVKESK. The CDR3 contains 12 residues. CDR3 loop: CASGRERNTIYF. CDR3 bases: TGTGCCAGCGGGAGGGAGCGAAACACCATATATTTT.

This rearrangement joins TRBV27 to TRBJ1-6; D perhaps matches TRBD1 (5 bases). Germline values: CDR1 MNHEY, CDR2 SMNVEV (reference sequence). Trimming left V 11 bases short and J 8 bases short, with 16 bases between. The CDR3 covers 13 residues. CDR3: CAVGEGLDSPLHF. The DNA of the CDR3 is TGTGCCGTAGGGGAGGGTTTGGATTCACCCCTCCACTTT.

The V gene is TRBV6-5, the J gene TRBJ2-7; TRBD1 agrees at 8 bases. CDR1 and CDR2 from the germline V gene are MNHEY and SVGAGI. The CDR3 has 14 amino acids. V shed 6 bases, J shed 2 bases, and the junction held 6 bases outside the gene matches. CDR3 bases: TGTGCCAGCAGACCTCGGACAGGGACCTACGAGCAGTACTTC. This codes for CASRPRTGTYEQYF.

The chain links TRBV28 to TRBJ2-7; 8 bases agree with TRBD2. V dropped 8 bases and J dropped 5; count of bases not matched to a gene: 11. Germline V gene sequence: CDR1 MDHEN, CDR2 SYDVKM. The CDR3 runs 14 residues. The CDR3: CASGPGLVVHEQYF. The CDR3 nucleotides read TGTGCCAGCGGACCGGGACTAGTTGTACACGAGCAGTACTTC.

J is TRBJ1-2 and V is TRBV10-3; D might be TRBD1 (5 bases). The CDR3 spans 16 residues. With 2 bases removed from V and 4 bases from J, the gap between germline ends came to 17 bases. CDR1 ENHRY and CDR2 SYGVKD come from the germline V gene. CDR3 coding DNA: TGTGCCATCAGTGAGCCCGAAGTATACAGGACCTATGGCTACACCTTC. Translation gives CAISEPEVYRTYGYTF.

The rearrangement uses TRBV14 and TRBJ1-1; D is ambiguous. The CDR3 has 13 amino acids. Germline CDR1 SGHDN, CDR2 FVKESK. Trimming shortened V by 3 bases and J by 1 base, and 6 bases separated the two germline ends. The CDR3 DNA sequence: TGTGCCAGCAGCCAGACGGGGAACACTGAAGCTTTCTTT. It translates to CASSQTGNTEAFF.

This chain links TRBV19 with TRBJ1-4, with a weak D call TRBD1 (6 bases). The germline gives CDR1 LNHDA, CDR2 SQIVND (reference sequence). Deletions cut 3 bases from V and 0 bases from J, with 8 bases between. There are 15 residues in the CDR3. In DNA form, the CDR3 reads TGTGCCAGTAGTATTGCAGGGGCAACTAATGAAAAACTGTTTTTT. This encodes CASSIAGATNEKLFF.

The chain joins TRBV19 to TRBJ2-5; TRBD1 or TRBD2 may be the D gene (5 bases each). With 5 bases removed from V and 5 bases from J, the gap between germline ends came to 21 bases. The CDR3 length is 16 residues. CDR1 and CDR2 from the germline V gene are LNHDA and SQIVND (reference sequence). CDR3 sequence: CASSVGTVTWEETQYF. The CDR3 coding sequence is TGTGCCAGTAGTGTAGGGACGGTGACCTGGGAGGAGACCCAGTACTTC.

This clone was found once. The V and J genes are TRBV3-1 (or the pseudogene TRBV3-2) and TRBJ2-7, with 7 bases lining up with TRBD1. Trimming removed 1 base from V and 2 bases from J; junction bases left unmatched: 8. This CDR3 region has 16 residues. The germline V gene has CDR1 LGHDT and CDR2 YNNKEL (reference sequence). The DNA for the CDR3 is TGTGCCAGCAGCCAAGTTCTCAGGACAGGAGCCTACGAGCAGTACTTC. It codes for CASSQVLRTGAYEQYF.

This clone showed up just once. The chain employs TRBV6-5 and TRBJ2-7; D uncertain. V dropped 4 bases and J dropped 2 bases, with 15 bases sitting between them. CDR1 MNHEY and CDR2 SVGAGI come from the germline V gene. The CDR3 extends over 15 amino acids. The CDR3 region has the DNA TGTGCCAGCAGTTGGGTTGAGAGGCGCACCTACGAGCAGTACTTC. Translating it yields CASSWVERRTYEQYF.

V and J are TRBV11-2 and TRBJ1-5; a possible D gene is TRBD1 (6 bases). Trimming left V 1 base short and J 6 bases short, with 10 bases between. Germline CDR1 SGHAT, CDR2 FQNNGV. The CDR3 sequence is 14 residues long. For the CDR3, the DNA is TGTGCCAGCAGCTTAGGAACAGGGCCTCAGCCCCAGCATTTT. It codes for CASSLGTGPQPQHF.

The genes are TRBV7-6 and TRBJ2-7, with D hard to call. This CDR3 contains 13 residues. The germline V gene encodes CDR1 SGHVS and CDR2 FNYEAQ. V gave up 3 bases and J gave up 4 bases, with 10 bases separating them. The CDR3 loop reads CASSLGTEYEQYF. CDR3 bases: TGTGCCAGCAGCTTGGGCACTGAATACGAGCAGTACTTC.

V is TRBV4-1 and J is TRBJ2-5, with TRBD2 matching over 7 bases. The CDR3 is 17 residues long. Trimming at V came to 5 bases and at J to 0 bases, leaving 12 bases not matched to a gene. Germline V gives CDR1 MGHRA, CDR2 YSYEKL. In nucleotides, the CDR3 is TGCGCCAGCAGCGACGGGGGGACCAGTTCATACCAAGAGACCCAGTACTTC. This sequence encodes CASSDGGTSSYQETQYF.

The chain is built from TRBV20-1 and TRBJ2-1, with D unclear. The germline CDR1 and CDR2 sequences are DFQATT and SNEGSKA (reference sequence). V lost 4 bases and J 5 bases, leaving 6 bases between the germline ends. The CDR3 has 11 amino acids. CDR3 protein: CSAIEDNEQFF. CDR3 DNA: TGCAGTGCTATCGAGGACAATGAGCAGTTCTTC.